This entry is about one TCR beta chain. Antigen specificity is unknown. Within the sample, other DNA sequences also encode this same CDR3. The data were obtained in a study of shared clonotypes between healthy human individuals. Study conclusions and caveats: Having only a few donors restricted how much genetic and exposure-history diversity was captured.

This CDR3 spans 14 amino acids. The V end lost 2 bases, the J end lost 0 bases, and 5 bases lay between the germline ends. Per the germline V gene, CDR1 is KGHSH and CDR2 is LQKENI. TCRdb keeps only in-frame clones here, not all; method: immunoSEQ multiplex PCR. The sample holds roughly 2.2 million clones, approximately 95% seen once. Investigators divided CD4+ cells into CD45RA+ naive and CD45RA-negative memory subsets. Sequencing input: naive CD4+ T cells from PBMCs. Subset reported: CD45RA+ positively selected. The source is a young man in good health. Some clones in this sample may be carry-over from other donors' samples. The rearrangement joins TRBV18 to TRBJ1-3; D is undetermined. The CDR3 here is CASSPGSSGNTIYF. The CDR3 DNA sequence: TGTGCCAGCTCACCAGGCAGCTCTGGAAACACCATATATTTT.